Included here is one T cell receptor (beta chain) sequence, with context. The sample belongs to a study of blood T cell repertoires in COVID-19. Study processing details: Estimated nucleated cell counts came from reference gene primer amplification. Data came from immunoSEQ multiplex PCR; TCRdb stores just in-frame clones and leaves some out. The V and J calls and clone size come from that table; D and trimming were worked out from the DNA. The sample includes fewer than 120,000 clones, 88% of them seen just once. V was cut by 4 bases and J by 3 bases, with 8 bases left in between. The CDR3 is 12 amino acids. The germline gives CDR1 SGHRS, CDR2 YFSETQ.

The J gene is TRBJ2-7, the V gene TRBV5-1; a weak D match, TRBD2 (6 bases). This clonotype was obtained from a woman in her forties or fifties with acute or convalescent COVID-19. Sequencing used peripheral blood. In nucleotides, the CDR3 is TGCGCCAGCAGCCCGGACTACTACGAGCAGTACTTC. As protein: CASSPDYYEQYF.